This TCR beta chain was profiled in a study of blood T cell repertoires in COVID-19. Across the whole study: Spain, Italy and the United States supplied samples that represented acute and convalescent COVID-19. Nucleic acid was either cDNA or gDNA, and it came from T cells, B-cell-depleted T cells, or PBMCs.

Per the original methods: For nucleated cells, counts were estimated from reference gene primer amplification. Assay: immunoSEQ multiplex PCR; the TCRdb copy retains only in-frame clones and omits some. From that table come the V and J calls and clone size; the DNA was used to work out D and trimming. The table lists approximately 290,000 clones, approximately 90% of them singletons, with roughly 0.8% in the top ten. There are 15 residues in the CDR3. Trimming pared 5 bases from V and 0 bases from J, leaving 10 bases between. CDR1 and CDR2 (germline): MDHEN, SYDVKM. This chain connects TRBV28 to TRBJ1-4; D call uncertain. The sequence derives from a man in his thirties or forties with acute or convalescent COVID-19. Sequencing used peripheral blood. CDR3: CASSDRRATNEKLFF. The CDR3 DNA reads TGTGCCAGCAGTGACCGACGGGCAACTAATGAAAAACTGTTTTTT.